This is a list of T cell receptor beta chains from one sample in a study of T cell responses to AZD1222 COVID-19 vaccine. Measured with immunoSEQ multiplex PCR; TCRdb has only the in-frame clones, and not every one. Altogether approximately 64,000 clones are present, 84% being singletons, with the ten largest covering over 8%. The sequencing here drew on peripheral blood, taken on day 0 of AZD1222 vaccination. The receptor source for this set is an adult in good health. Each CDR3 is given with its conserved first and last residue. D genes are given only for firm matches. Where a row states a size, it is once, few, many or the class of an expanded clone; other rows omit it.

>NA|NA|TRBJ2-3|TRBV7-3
CASSLERGGTDTQYF
TGTGCCAGCAGCTTGGAACGGGGAGGCACAGATACGCAGTATTTT
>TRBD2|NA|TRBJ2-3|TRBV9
CASSVGAMGLAGGDSDTQYF
TGTGCCAGCAGCGTAGGGGCTATGGGACTAGCGGGGGGCGATTCAGATACGCAGTATTTT
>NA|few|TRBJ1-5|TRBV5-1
CASSGGDLGNQPQHF
TGCGCCAGCAGCGGCGGGGATCTTGGCAATCAGCCCCAGCATTTT
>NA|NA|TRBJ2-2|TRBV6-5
CASKLQPSNTGELFF
TGTGCCAGCAAATTGCAACCCTCGAACACCGGGGAGCTGTTTTTT
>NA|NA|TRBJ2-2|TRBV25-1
CASSELRNTGELFF
TGTGCCAGCAGTGAATTAAGGAACACCGGGGAGCTGTTTTTT
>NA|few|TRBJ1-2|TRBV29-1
CSASDGNYGYTF
TGCAGCGCCTCGGACGGCAACTATGGCTACACCTTC
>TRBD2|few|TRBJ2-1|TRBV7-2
CASSPGGAGGSNEQFF
TGTGCCAGCAGCCCAGGCGGCGCGGGGGGGAGCAATGAGCAGTTCTTC
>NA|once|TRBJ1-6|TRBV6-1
CASSEYRGFSPLHF
TGTGCCAGCAGTGAGTATAGGGGGTTTTCACCCCTCCACTTT
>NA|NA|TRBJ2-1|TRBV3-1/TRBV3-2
CASSQMTGGREQFF
TGTGCCAGCAGCCAGATGACCGGGGGCCGTGAGCAGTTCTTC
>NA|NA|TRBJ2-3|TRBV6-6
CASRLPSTDTQYF
TGTGCCAGCAGACTACCCAGCACAGATACGCAGTATTTT
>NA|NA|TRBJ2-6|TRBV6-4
CASSDTSSGANVLTF
TGTGCCAGCAGTGACACCAGTTCCGGGGCCAACGTCCTGACTTTC
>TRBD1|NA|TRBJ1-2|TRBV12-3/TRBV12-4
CASSGTGAPYTF
TGTGCCAGCAGCGGGACAGGAGCCCCATACACCTTC
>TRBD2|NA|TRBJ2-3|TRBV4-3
CASSQDHYKGARGFPTDTQYF
TGCGCCAGCAGCCAAGATCATTACAAAGGCGCGCGGGGGTTCCCCACAGATACGCAGTATTTT
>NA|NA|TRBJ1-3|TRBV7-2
CASSLVSSGNTIYF
TGTGCCAGCAGCTTAGTGAGCTCTGGAAACACCATATATTTT
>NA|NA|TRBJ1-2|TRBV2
CASSAWHSGNYGYTF
TGTGCCAGCAGTGCGTGGCACTCGGGTAACTATGGCTACACCTTC
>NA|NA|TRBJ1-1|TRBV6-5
CASSYGGRWTEAFF
TGTGCCAGCAGTTACGGGGGGCGCTGGACTGAAGCTTTCTTT
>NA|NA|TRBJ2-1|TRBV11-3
CASSQPGTNYNEQFF
TGTGCCAGCAGCCAGCCCGGGACAAACTACAATGAGCAGTTCTTC
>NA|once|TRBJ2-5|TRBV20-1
CSASVGAKETQYF
TGCAGTGCTAGTGTGGGGGCGAAAGAGACCCAGTACTTC
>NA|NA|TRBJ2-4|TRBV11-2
CASSLLGRWDIQYF
TGTGCCAGCAGCTTATTAGGGCGGTGGGACATTCAGTACTTC
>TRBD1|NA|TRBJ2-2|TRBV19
CASRGQGVAGELFF
TGTGCCAGTAGGGGACAGGGGGTTGCCGGGGAGCTGTTTTTT
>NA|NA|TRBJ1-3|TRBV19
CASSFSGNTIYF
TGTGCCAGTAGTTTCTCTGGAAACACCATATATTTT
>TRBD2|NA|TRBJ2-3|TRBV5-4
CASRTPGLAGGAWYF
TGTGCCAGCAGGACTCCGGGACTAGCGGGGGGTGCGTGGTATTTT
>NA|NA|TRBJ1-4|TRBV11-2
CASSPGSEKLFF
TGTGCCAGCAGCCCCGGGAGTGAAAAACTGTTTTTT
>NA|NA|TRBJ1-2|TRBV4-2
CASSQDYADRYGYTF
TGTGCCAGCAGCCAAGATTACGCAGATCGCTATGGCTACACCTTC
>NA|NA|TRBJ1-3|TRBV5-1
CASSLGGTDPAF
TGCGCCAGCAGCTTGGGAGGGACTGACCCCGCTTTT
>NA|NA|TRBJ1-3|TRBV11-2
CASSLRGPSGNTIYF
TGTGCCAGCAGCTTACGGGGGCCTTCTGGAAACACCATATATTTT
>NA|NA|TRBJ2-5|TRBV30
CAWSEQLLGETQYF
TGTGCCTGGAGCGAGCAACTCTTGGGGGAGACCCAGTACTTC
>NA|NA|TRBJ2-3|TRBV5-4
CASSFTDTQYF
TGTGCCAGCAGCTTCACAGATACGCAGTATTTT
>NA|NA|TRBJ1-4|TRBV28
CASKVGRREKLFF
TGTGCCAGCAAGGTGGGGAGGAGGGAAAAACTGTTTTTT
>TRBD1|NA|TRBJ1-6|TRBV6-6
CASSRDRWSGTGNSPLHF
TGTGCCAGCAGTCGGGACAGGTGGTCCGGAACAGGGAATTCACCCCTCCACTTT
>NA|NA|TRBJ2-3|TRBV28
CASSLPKTDTQYF
TGTGCCAGCAGTTTACCCAAAACAGATACGCAGTATTTT
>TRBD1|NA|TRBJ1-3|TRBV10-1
CASSDSGQGGPTGNTIYF
TGCGCCAGCAGTGACAGCGGACAGGGCGGACCGACTGGAAACACCATATATTTT
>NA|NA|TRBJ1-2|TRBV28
CASSYRDYGYTF
TGTGCCAGCAGTTACAGGGACTATGGCTACACCTTC
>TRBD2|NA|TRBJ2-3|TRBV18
CASSPLSGGGTDTQYF
TGTGCCAGCTCACCACTAAGCGGGGGGGGCACAGATACGCAGTATTTT
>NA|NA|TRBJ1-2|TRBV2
CASSDSPPPYGYTF
TGTGCCAGCAGTGATAGCCCCCCACCATATGGCTACACCTTC
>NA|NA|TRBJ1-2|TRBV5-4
CASSLFSVPRDGYTF
TGTGCCAGCAGCCTCTTTTCTGTACCGCGCGACGGCTACACCTTC
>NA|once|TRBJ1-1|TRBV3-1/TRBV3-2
CASSPTTALNTEAFF
TGTGCCAGCAGCCCCACCACAGCCTTGAACACTGAAGCTTTCTTT
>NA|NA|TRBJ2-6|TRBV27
CASGLPGANVLTF
TGTGCCAGCGGCCTCCCCGGGGCCAACGTCCTGACTTTC
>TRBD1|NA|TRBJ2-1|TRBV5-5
CASSPTGRSYNEQFF
TGTGCCAGCAGCCCGACAGGGAGAAGCTACAATGAGCAGTTCTTC
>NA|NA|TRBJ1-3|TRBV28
CASSLGAGNTIYF
TGTGCCAGCAGTTTAGGGGCTGGAAACACCATATATTTT
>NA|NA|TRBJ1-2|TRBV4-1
CASSQESLTGFGNYGYTF
TGCGCCAGCAGCCAAGAGTCACTTACAGGGTTTGGTAACTATGGCTACACCTTC
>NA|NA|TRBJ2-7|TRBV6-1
CASSDFTVYEQYF
TGTGCCAGCAGTGATTTTACGGTCTACGAGCAGTACTTC
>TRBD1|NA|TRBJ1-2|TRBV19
CASSIRDSPNGYTF
TGTGCCAGTAGTATCCGGGACAGTCCAAATGGCTACACCTTC
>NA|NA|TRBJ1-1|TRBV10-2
CASRQGGGTEAFF
TGCGCCAGCAGGCAGGGTGGGGGCACTGAAGCTTTCTTT
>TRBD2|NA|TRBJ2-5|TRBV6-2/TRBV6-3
CASSRTSGGRETQYF
TGTGCCAGCAGTCGGACTAGCGGGGGGAGAGAGACCCAGTACTTC
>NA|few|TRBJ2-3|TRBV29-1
CSVEDPPNTDTQYF
TGCAGCGTTGAAGATCCCCCCAACACAGATACGCAGTATTTT
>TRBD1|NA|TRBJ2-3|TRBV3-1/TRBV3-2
CASSQGPGGTSQYF
TGTGCCAGCAGCCAAGGCCCAGGGGGAACTTCGCAGTATTTT
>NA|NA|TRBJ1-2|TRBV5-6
CASSWRYGYTF
TGTGCCAGCAGCTGGAGATATGGCTACACCTTC
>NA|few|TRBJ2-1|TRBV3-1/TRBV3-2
CASSLLRRGEQFF
TGTGCCAGCAGCCTCCTAAGGAGGGGTGAGCAGTTCTTC
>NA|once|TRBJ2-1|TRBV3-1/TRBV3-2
CASSHSSFSYNEQFF
TGTGCCAGCAGCCATTCTAGTTTCTCCTACAATGAGCAGTTCTTC
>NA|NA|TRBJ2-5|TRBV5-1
CASSASGTPGETQYF
TGCGCCAGCAGCGCCTCCGGGACTCCCGGGGAGACCCAGTACTTC
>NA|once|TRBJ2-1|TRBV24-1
CATSDLGYGNVPNGYNEQFF
TGTGCCACCAGTGATCTGGGATACGGGAACGTCCCCAACGGCTACAATGAGCAGTTCTTC
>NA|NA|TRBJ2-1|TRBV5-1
CASSLNVISYNEQFF
TGCGCCAGCAGCTTGAATGTTATCTCCTACAATGAGCAGTTCTTC
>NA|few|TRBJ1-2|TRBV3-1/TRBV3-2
CASSETLYNYGYTF
TGTGCCAGCAGCGAAACATTGTACAACTATGGCTACACCTTC